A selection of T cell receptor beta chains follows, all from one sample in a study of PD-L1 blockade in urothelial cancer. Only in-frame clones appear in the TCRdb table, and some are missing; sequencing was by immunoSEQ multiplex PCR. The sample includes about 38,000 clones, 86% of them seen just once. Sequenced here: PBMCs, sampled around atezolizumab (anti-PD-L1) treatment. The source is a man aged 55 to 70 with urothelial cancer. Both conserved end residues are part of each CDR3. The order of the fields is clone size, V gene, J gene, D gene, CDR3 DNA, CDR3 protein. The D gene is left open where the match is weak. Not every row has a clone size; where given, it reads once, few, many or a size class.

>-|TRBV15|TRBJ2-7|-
TGTGCCACCAGCAGAGATTCGGTTAGGTCCCGCGGCAGCGGATACGAGCAGTACTTC
CATSRDSVRSRGSGYEQYF
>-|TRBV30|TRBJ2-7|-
TGTGCCTGGAGTGTAGCTACTTATGGCTACGAGCAGTACTTC
CAWSVATYGYEQYF
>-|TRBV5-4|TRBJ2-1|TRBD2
TGTGCCAGCAGCTTGTGGAAGACTAGCGGACTCAATGAGCAGTTCTTC
CASSLWKTSGLNEQFF
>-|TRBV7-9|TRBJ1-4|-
TGTGCCAGCAGCTTAGCTGGACTCGCCGGGGGACTGTTTTTT
CASSLAGLAGGLFF
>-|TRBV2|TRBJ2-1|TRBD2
TGTGCCAGCAGTGCATCTAGCGGGGCAAATGAGCAGTTCTTC
CASSASSGANEQFF
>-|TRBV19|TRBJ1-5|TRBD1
TGTGCCAGTAGTATAGAAGGCACAGGGGGAGGTCAGCCCCAGCATTTT
CASSIEGTGGGQPQHF
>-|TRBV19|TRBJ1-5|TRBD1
TGTGCCAGTAGCTCGGGACAGTTTCAGCCCCAGCATTTT
CASSSGQFQPQHF
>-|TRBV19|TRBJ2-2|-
TGTGCCAGTAGTACCGTCCTAGGACAGTCTAGATCCGGGGAGCTGTTTTTT
CASSTVLGQSRSGELFF
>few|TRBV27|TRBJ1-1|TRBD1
TGTGCCAGCAGTGCGGGACAGGGGATAATGAACACTGAAGCTTTCTTT
CASSAGQGIMNTEAFF
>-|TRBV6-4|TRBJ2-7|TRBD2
TGTGCCAGCAGTCGTGAGATTAGCGGGAACGTCTACGAGCAGTACTTC
CASSREISGNVYEQYF
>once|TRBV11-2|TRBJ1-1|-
TGTGCCAGCAGCTTAGCTCCTCGGCGGGAAAACACTGAAGCTTTCTTT
CASSLAPRRENTEAFF
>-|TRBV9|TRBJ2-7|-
TGTGCCAGCAGCGAAGGCGGGGGCGACGAGCAGTACTTC
CASSEGGGDEQYF
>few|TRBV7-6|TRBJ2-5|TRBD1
TGTGCCAGCAGCCCAGGACAGGGGGCTCTGGGAGAGACCCAGTACTTC
CASSPGQGALGETQYF
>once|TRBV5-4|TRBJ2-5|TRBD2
TGTGCCAGCAGCCCCAAGCGGGAGTACCAAGAGACCCAGTACTTC
CASSPKREYQETQYF
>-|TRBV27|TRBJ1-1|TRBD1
TGTGCCAGCAGCCGACAGGGGAACACTGAAGCTTTCTTT
CASSRQGNTEAFF
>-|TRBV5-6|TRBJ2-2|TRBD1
TGTGCCAGCAGGCAGAATACAGGGGGCAAAGCCGGGGAGCTGTTTTTT
CASRQNTGGKAGELFF
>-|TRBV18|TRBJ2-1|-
TGTGCCAGCTCACTCGGGCAGGGTGCCTACAATGAGCAGTTCTTC
CASSLGQGAYNEQFF
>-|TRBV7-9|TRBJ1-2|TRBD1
TGTGCCAGCAGCCCCGGGACAGGGGCCGCACGGGGCTACACCTTC
CASSPGTGAARGYTF
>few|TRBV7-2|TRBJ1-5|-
TGTGCCAGCAGCTTTGTCCAGGGGAGCAATCAGCCCCAGCATTTT
CASSFVQGSNQPQHF
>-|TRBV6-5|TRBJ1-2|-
TGTGCCAGCAGTTACTCGTCTCAGGGGTTCGGCTATGGCTACACCTTC
CASSYSSQGFGYGYTF
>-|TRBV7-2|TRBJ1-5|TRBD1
TGTGCCAGCACTCCAGGGGGCTCAAGCAATCAGCCCCAGCATTTT
CASTPGGSSNQPQHF
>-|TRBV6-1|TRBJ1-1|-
TGTGCCAGCAGTGCCCCGGGACTCTGGGGGGCTGAAGCTTTCTTT
CASSAPGLWGAEAFF
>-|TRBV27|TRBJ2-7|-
TGTGCCAGCCTGGGGACTGCGACCTACGAGCAGTACTTC
CASLGTATYEQYF
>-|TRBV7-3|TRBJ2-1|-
TGTGCCAGCAGCTTAGGCAGGGGTAGCCACGATGAGCAGTTCTTC
CASSLGRGSHDEQFF
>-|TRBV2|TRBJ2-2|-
TGTGCCAGCAGTGTTACGGGAGACATTAACACCGGGGAGCTGTTTTTT
CASSVTGDINTGELFF
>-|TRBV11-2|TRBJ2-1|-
TGTGCCAGCGGGGCATCCTACAATGAGCAGTTCTTC
CASGASYNEQFF
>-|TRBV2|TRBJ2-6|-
TGTGCCAGCAGTGTTGAGGGCTCTGGGGCCAACGTCCTGACTTTC
CASSVEGSGANVLTF
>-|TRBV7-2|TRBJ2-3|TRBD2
TGTGCCAGCAGCTTACCGGGAGGCGGAGATACGCAGTATTTT
CASSLPGGGDTQYF
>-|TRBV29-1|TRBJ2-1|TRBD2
TGCAGCGTTGCGGCTAGCGGGCCCGGGTCCTACAATGAGCAGTTCTTC
CSVAASGPGSYNEQFF
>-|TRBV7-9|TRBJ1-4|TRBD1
TGTGCCAGCAGACGTACAGGGGCTGGGGAAAAACTGTTTTTT
CASRRTGAGEKLFF
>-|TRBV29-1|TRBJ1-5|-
TGCAGGTTGAAAGGACAGAATAGCAATCAGCCCCAGCATTTT
CRLKGQNSNQPQHF
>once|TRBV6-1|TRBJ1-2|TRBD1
TGTGCCAGCAGTGACCGGGGACAGGGGTATGGCTACACCTTC
CASSDRGQGYGYTF
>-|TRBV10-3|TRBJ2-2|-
TGTGCCATCACCCGGGACACCGGGGAGCTGTTTTTT
CAITRDTGELFF
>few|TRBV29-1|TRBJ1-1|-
TGCAGCGTTAGGGAGACTGAAGCTTTCTTT
CSVRETEAFF
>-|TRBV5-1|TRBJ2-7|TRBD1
TGCGCCAGCGGCTGGGGACAGGGGACTGGGGAGCAGTACTTC
CASGWGQGTGEQYF
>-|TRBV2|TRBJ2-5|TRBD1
TGTGCCAGCAGTCGGGACAGTCAAGAGACCCAGTACTTC
CASSRDSQETQYF
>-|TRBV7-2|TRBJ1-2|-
TGTGCCAGCAGCTTAAGTCAGATCCCCTATGGCTACACCTTC
CASSLSQIPYGYTF
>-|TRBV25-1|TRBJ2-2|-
TGTGCCAGCAGACTAGGCGGGACCGGGGAGCTGTTTTTT
CASRLGGTGELFF
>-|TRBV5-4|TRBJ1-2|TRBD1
TGTGCCAGCAGCCTAGCAGGGGGTTTGGGCTATGGCTACACCTTC
CASSLAGGLGYGYTF
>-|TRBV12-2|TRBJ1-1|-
TGTGCAAGTCGCCCGTGGACAGGGGGGAACACTGAAGCTTTCTTT
CASRPWTGGNTEAFF
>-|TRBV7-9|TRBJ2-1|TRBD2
TGTGCCAGCAGCCCCCGGGTAGCGGGGAATGAGCAGTTCTTC
CASSPRVAGNEQFF